The rows below give T cell receptor beta chains drawn from one sample of a study of blood T cell repertoires in COVID-19. TCRdb's table, derived via immunoSEQ multiplex PCR, lists solely in-frame clones and lacks some. The data contain under 95,000 clones, roughly 80% of them singletons. Sequenced sample: peripheral blood. The receptor set was obtained from a human donor in a cohort sampled during active COVID-19. CDR3s include the opening cysteine and the closing phenylalanine or tryptophan. A D gene is named only where the DNA matches it firmly. The listing skips clone size in some rows; elsewhere it reads once, few, many or a size class.

v_call,d_call,j_call,clone_size,cdr3_aa,cdr3_nt
TRBV19,-,TRBJ2-7,-,CASSIGDPAYEQYF,TGTGCCAGTAGTATCGGGGATCCGGCCTACGAGCAGTACTTC
TRBV15,TRBD1,TRBJ2-5,once,CATSRGWETGSGRETQYF,TGTGCCACCAGCAGGGGGTGGGAGACAGGGTCGGGACGAGAGACCCAGTACTTC
TRBV25-1,TRBD1,TRBJ1-1,-,CASSEPGTGFRQAFF,TGTGCCAGCAGTGAACCCGGGACAGGGTTTCGTCAAGCTTTCTTT
TRBV11-2,-,TRBJ2-1,-,CASSLGPLDEQFF,TGTGCCAGCAGCTTAGGGCCCTTGGATGAGCAGTTCTTC
TRBV19,TRBD2,TRBJ2-3,-,CASRGLANTDTQYF,TGTGCCAGCAGGGGACTAGCGAACACAGATACGCAGTATTTT
TRBV28,-,TRBJ1-1,-,CASSLRGSSTEAFF,TGTGCCAGCAGTTTAAGGGGATCTTCCACTGAAGCTTTCTTT
TRBV7-9,-,TRBJ1-3,-,CASSTTEGGPGNTIYF,TGTGCCAGCAGCACCACGGAGGGGGGGCCCGGAAACACCATATATTTT
TRBV28,-,TRBJ1-5,once,CASSRTVNQPQHF,TGTGCCAGCAGTAGAACAGTCAATCAGCCCCAGCATTTT
TRBV4-1,-,TRBJ1-2,once,CASSQGFGVQANYGYTF,TGCGCCAGCAGCCAAGGATTCGGGGTTCAAGCTAACTATGGCTACACCTTC
TRBV6-2/TRBV6-3,-,TRBJ2-2,few,CASSYLAQGPHTGELFF,TGTGCCAGCAGTTACCTCGCACAGGGTCCCCACACCGGGGAGCTGTTTTTT
TRBV5-1,-,TRBJ2-7,few,CASSPLQGLASYEQYF,TGCGCCAGCAGCCCCCTACAGGGCCTCGCCAGCTACGAGCAGTACTTC
TRBV6-5,-,TRBJ1-2,-,CASSRGHNGGYTF,TGTGCCAGCTCCCGGGGACATAATGGGGGCTACACCTTC
TRBV18,-,TRBJ2-6,-,CASSRRGLTGANVLTF,TGTGCCAGCTCACGGAGGGGCCTGACCGGGGCCAACGTCCTGACTTTC
TRBV6-6,-,TRBJ2-2,-,CASSYEPGGELFF,TGTGCCAGCAGTTACGAACCGGGCGGGGAGCTGTTTTTT
TRBV9,-,TRBJ1-2,-,CASSPTGFVGYTF,TGTGCCAGCAGCCCTACGGGATTTGTTGGCTACACCTTC
TRBV14,-,TRBJ1-3,-,CASSQAGSGNTIYF,TGTGCCAGCAGCCAAGCAGGGTCTGGAAACACCATATATTTT
TRBV7-2,TRBD1,TRBJ1-5,-,CASSLQGAGNQPQHF,TGTGCCAGCAGCTTACAGGGGGCCGGTAATCAGCCCCAGCATTTT
TRBV29-1,-,TRBJ1-1,-,CSVGTSTDTEAFF,TGCAGCGTAGGGACAAGCACGGACACTGAAGCTTTCTTT
TRBV11-2,-,TRBJ2-7,-,CASGVPVGGRGEQYF,TGTGCCAGCGGCGTCCCTGTCGGGGGAAGAGGGGAGCAGTACTTC
TRBV7-2,-,TRBJ1-1,once,CASSLVVTVGAEAFF,TGTGCCAGCAGCTTAGTTGTGACCGTAGGGGCTGAAGCTTTCTTT
TRBV3-1/TRBV3-2,TRBD1,TRBJ1-4,-,CASSQGTGGSVGNEKLFF,TGTGCCAGCAGCCAAGGGACAGGGGGCTCAGTGGGCAATGAAAAACTGTTTTTT